These 19 T cell receptor beta chains originate from one sample sequenced in a study of cytomegalovirus exposure and HLA in healthy donors. The PCR contained 60 Vbeta and 13 Jbeta primers. Repertoires were generated with immunoSEQ multiplex PCR, while TCRdb's copy carries only in-frame clones and drops some. The sample holds around 130,000 clones, around 8.5% seen once. What was sequenced was PBMCs. These receptors were obtained from a man aged 40-49 years in good health and CMV-seronegative.

Only a few counts were recorded for this clone. This chain connects TRBV4-1 to TRBJ2-5; D is perhaps TRBD2 (5 bases). The CDR3 length is 14 residues. Germline CDR1 and CDR2: MGHRA and YSYEKL. The V gene lost 4 bases and the J gene lost 4 bases, with 13 bases spanning the gap. Here the CDR3 DNA reads TGCGCCAGCAGCCCCAACCTGAGGGCAGAGACCCAGTACTTC. This sequence encodes CASSPNLRAETQYF.

This clone was observed a handful of times. The chain links TRBV11-2 to TRBJ2-5; 7 nucleotides align to TRBD2. The V gene's germline CDR1 is SGHAT and CDR2 FQNNGV. After removal of 5 bases from V and 0 bases from J, the junction contained 15 bases not matched to a gene. The CDR3 has 18 amino acids. DNA of the CDR3: TGTGCCAGCAGCCCGCGTAGCGCGTCTAGCGGCCACCAAGAGACCCAGTACTTC. This translates into CASSPRSASSGHQETQYF.

There are a few counts of this clone. A much larger clone lies one base from this, so it may be a read error. This chain connects TRBV2 to TRBJ1-1; D not resolved. This CDR3 spans 11 amino acids. The germline gives CDR1 SNHLY, CDR2 FYNNEI. V lost 2 bases, J lost 10 bases, and 8 bases lay in between. The CDR3 is CASSEQSAAFF. The CDR3 DNA follows: TGTGCCAGCAGTGAACAGTCTGCAGCTTTCTTT.

This clone was detected a few times. V gene TRBV6-5 combines with J gene TRBJ1-1; 8 bases align to TRBD1. Germline V gene data show CDR1 as MNHEY and CDR2 as SVGAGI. The CDR3 spans 15 residues. With V trimmed by 4 bases and J by 1 base, 5 bases remained unmatched. Written as DNA, the CDR3 is TGTGCCAGCAGTTTGACAGGGGAGGGGAACACTGAAGCTTTCTTT. It is translated as CASSLTGEGNTEAFF.

This clone was recorded a few times. The chain has TRBV2 and TRBJ1-3; perhaps TRBD1 as D (5 bases). Germline V gene sequence: CDR1 SNHLY, CDR2 FYNNEI. This CDR3 region has 14 residues. V lost 6 bases to trimming and J lost 1 base, with 10 bases between them. The chain's CDR3 is CASRSGRSGNTIYF. For the CDR3, the DNA is TGTGCCAGCAGGTCAGGGAGGTCTGGAAACACCATATATTTT.

This clone came up a few times. V gene TRBV7-9 combines with J gene TRBJ1-5; a weak D match, TRBD1 (6 bases). This CDR3 region has 12 residues. Germline-derived CDR1 and CDR2 are SEHNR and FQNEAQ (reference sequence). V was trimmed by 0 bases and J by 9 bases, leaving 6 bases between them. CDR3 residues: CASSLAQGPQHF. The CDR3 coding sequence is TGTGCCAGCAGCTTAGCACAGGGGCCCCAGCATTTT.

The sample holds a few counts of this clone. The chain combines TRBV5-6 with TRBJ1-2, with a tentative D call TRBD1 (6 bases). This CDR3 is 14 amino acids long. Per germline, CDR1 SGHDT and CDR2 YYEEEE. V lost 2 bases, J lost 3 bases, and 11 bases lay in between. The CDR3 nucleotides are TGTGCCAGCAGCTTCGGGGGGGCGCACTATGGCTACACCTTC. Protein product: CASSFGGAHYGYTF.

This chain uses TRBV4-1 with TRBJ1-1; possible D gene TRBD1, 5 bases. The CDR3 runs to 15 residues. With 3 bases removed from V and 2 bases from J, the gap between germline ends came to 13 bases. The germline V gene encodes CDR1 MGHRA and CDR2 YSYEKL. The CDR3 DNA sequence: TGCGCCAGCAGCCACCAGACAGCCTCTAACACTGAAGCTTTCTTT. Amino acids: CASSHQTASNTEAFF.

This clone was observed a few times. V usage is TRBV19 and J usage is TRBJ1-3, with D perhaps TRBD1 (6 bases). CDR1 is LNHDA, CDR2 SQIVND, per germline (reference sequence). The CDR3 has 17 residues. Between the trimmed V and J ends, which lost 7 bases and 1 base, there was a span of 20 bases. The CDR3, as DNA: TGTGCCAGTACCCTCTTCCGGTCAGGGGCGTCTGGAAACACCATATATTTT. Protein: CASTLFRSGASGNTIYF.

A few counts support this clone. The rearrangement joins TRBV6-1 to TRBJ1-5; 9 nucleotides line up with TRBD1. This CDR3 region has 15 residues. The V segment lost 7 bases and the J segment 6 bases; nucleotides outside the gene matches: 10. The germline gives CDR1 MNHNS, CDR2 SASEGT. For the CDR3, the DNA is TGTGCCAGCAAGATCGAAGGGACAGGGCTTCAGCCCCAGCATTTT. Its translation is CASKIEGTGLQPQHF.

J is TRBJ1-6 and V is TRBV9; maybe TRBD1 (6 bases). CDR3 length: 14 amino acids. Deletions cut 3 bases from V and 10 bases from J, with 14 bases between. Germline CDR1 reads SGDLS; CDR2 reads YYNGEE. The CDR3 region is CASSEGGSRSPLHF. In DNA form, the CDR3 reads TGTGCCAGCAGCGAAGGGGGTTCGAGATCACCCCTCCACTTT.

This sequence joins TRBV5-6 and TRBJ1-1, with 8 bases that match TRBD1. Germline lookup yields CDR1 SGHDT and CDR2 YYEEEE. The V and J ends lost 2 bases and 4 bases, in that order; junction bases with no gene match: 4. This CDR3 comprises 14 residues. The CDR3 DNA follows: TGTGCCAGCAGCTTTGGAACAGGGGGCACTGAAGCTTTCTTT. This translates into CASSFGTGGTEAFF.

This clone has a handful of counts. The V gene is TRBV10-1, the J gene TRBJ2-5, with 8 bases that match TRBD1. CDR1 and CDR2 from the germline V gene are WNHNN and SYGVQD (reference sequence). The trim removed 2 bases at V and 1 base at J, leaving 3 bases unmatched. The CDR3 is 15 residues long. DNA of the CDR3: TGCGCCAGCAGTGAGGGAGGACAGGGCCAAGAGACCCAGTACTTC. Its protein is CASSEGGQGQETQYF.

The genes are TRBV5-4 and TRBJ2-2, with D unclear. The CDR3 runs 16 residues. V dropped 0 bases and J dropped 7 bases, with 16 bases sitting between them. Per germline, CDR1 SGHNT and CDR2 YYREEE (reference sequence). The chain's CDR3 is CASSLALSPVNGELFF. In DNA, the CDR3 is TGTGCCAGCAGCTTGGCCCTTAGCCCCGTCAACGGGGAGCTGTTTTTT.

The chain uses TRBV2 and TRBJ1-1; D might be TRBD1 (6 bases). The CDR3 has 15 amino acids. V was trimmed by 6 bases and J by 5 bases, leaving 19 bases between them. Germline assignment: CDR1 SNHLY and CDR2 FYNNEI. Written as DNA, the CDR3 is TGTGCCAGCAGAGCCAAATCGGGGAGGGGGACTGAAGCTTTCTTT. It codes for CASRAKSGRGTEAFF.

This clone has only a few counts. The rearrangement joins TRBV18 to TRBJ1-2; 7 bases align to TRBD1. Germline values: CDR1 KGHSH, CDR2 LQKENI. V lost 8 bases, J lost 5 bases, and 8 bases stayed unmatched. The CDR3 spans 13 residues. The CDR3 DNA reads as TGTGCCAGCCTAGGGACAGTCGATTATGGCTACACCTTC. It yields the protein CASLGTVDYGYTF.

This chain links TRBV13 with TRBJ1-2; the D gene is possibly TRBD1 (5 bases). V shed 5 bases and J shed 9 bases, with 22 bases lying between them. Germline CDR1 is PRHDT and CDR2 is FYEKMQ (reference sequence). The CDR3 is 15 amino acids. The CDR3, as DNA: TGTGCCAGCAGCACCCCGACAGACCCCATGAGAAGCTACACCTTC. Protein sequence: CASSTPTDPMRSYTF.

The chain carries TRBV6-1 and TRBJ1-4, with a tentative D call TRBD1 (6 bases). CDR1 is MNHNS and CDR2 is SASEGT in the germline V gene. CDR3 length equals 14 residues. V was pared by 6 bases and J by 6 bases, with 14 bases between. The CDR3 DNA follows: TGTGCCAGCAGCGTTTTCGGGACATATGAAAAACTGTTTTTT. It codes for CASSVFGTYEKLFF.

This clone was found a few times. The chain carries TRBV21-1 and TRBJ2-1; the table's D gene call, TRBD1, was not cross checked with the DNA. TRBV21-1 is listed as a pseudogene. There are 12 residues in the CDR3. CDR3: CASSKACPSQFF. CDR3 sequence (DNA): TGTGCCAGCAGCAAAGCGTGCCCCAGTCAGTTCTTC.